Following are 5 T cell receptor beta chains from one sample sequenced in a study of tumor-infiltrating lymphocytes in primary liver carcinoma. Unsorted bulk tissue of roughly 20-34 mg yielded co-extracted RNA and DNA. A constant-region primer served to make TCR beta cDNA from roughly 480 ng total RNA. ARM-PCR, slightly modified, supplied the TCR beta libraries through three nested multiplex PCR rounds. The first two PCR rounds, roughly 9 cycles each, used TRBV1-TRBV30 forward primers and a C-beta reverse primer. TCRdb redid the calling of the multiplex PCR reads with MiXCR, one entry per CDR3 protein. The table shows around 29,000 distinct CDR3 sequences, with less than 75% occurring only once. Sequenced input: liver tumor tissue from sampling region 3. Subset meaning: tumor region T3, left-lateral pole. These receptors were obtained from a woman aged 25 to 45 with primary liver carcinoma and hepatitis B virus infection.

Note on this clonotype: The junction departs from germline at one end; a sequencing error may be responsible. The rearrangement joins TRBV11-3 to TRBJ2-5; 7 bases line up with TRBD1. The germline gives CDR1 SGHNT, CDR2 YENEEA. The CDR3 runs 17 residues. The CDR3 DNA is TGTGACAGCAGGAGGTGGACAGGTTGGCGCCTTCTGGAGACCCAGTACTTC. Translation gives CDSRRWTGWRLLETQYF.

The V call is TRBV11-2, the J call TRBJ1-1, with 12 bases that match TRBD1. This CDR3 has 20 residues. Germline V lookup: CDR1 SGHAT, CDR2 FQNNGV. The ends lost 5 bases at V and 5 bases at J; junction bases unmatched: 21. The CDR3 region is CASSTRDRGRKGWSNTEAFF. The CDR3 region has the DNA TGTGCCAGCAGCACTCGGGACAGGGGGCGCAAGGGGTGGAGTAATACTGAAGCTTTCTTT.

This chain joins TRBV10-3 and TRBJ2-1; maybe TRBD2 (5 bases). Trimming shortened V by 5 bases and J by 12 bases, and 20 bases separated the two germline ends. The CDR3 is made up of 14 amino acids. Germline-derived CDR1 and CDR2 are ENHRY and SYGVKD. For the CDR3, the DNA is TGTGCCATCAGTCCCACGGTGATCCGGGATGGGCAGTTCTTC. It specifies CAISPTVIRDGQFF.

On this clonotype: Just one base apart from a much larger clone, this may be a read error. The missing conserved phenylalanine or tryptophan at the end of this CDR3 makes a read error likely. The chain uses TRBV10-2 and TRBJ2-2; D call uncertain. The germline V and J ends were trimmed by 3 bases and 4 bases, with 6 bases remaining between them. CDR1 and CDR2 (germline): WSHSY, SAAADI. The CDR3 has 13 residues. The CDR3 nucleotides read TGCGCCAGCAGTGACCGTACCACCGGGGAGCTGTTTTCT. Encoded protein: CASSDRTTGELFS.

Regarding this clonotype: A much larger clone sits a single nucleotide away, making a read error possible. The chain combines TRBV19 with TRBJ2-3, with D tentatively TRBD1 or TRBD2 (5 bases each). Germline V gives CDR1 LNHDA, CDR2 SQIVND (reference sequence). CDR3 length: 15 amino acids. CDR3 protein: CAISNLGTYTDTQYF. CDR3 coding DNA: TGTGCCATTAGTAACCTAGGGACCTACACAGATACGCAGTATTTT. Based on the CDR3 plus reference TRBV19 and TRBJ2-3, the full variable domain is DGGITQSPKYLFRKEGQNVTLSCEQNLNHDAMYWYRQDPGQGLRLIYYSQIVNDFQKGDIAEGYSVSREKKESFPLTVTSAQKNPTAFYLCAISNLGTYTDTQYFGPGTRLTVL.